The T cell receptor (beta chain) described here comes from a study of T cell responses to AZD1222 COVID-19 vaccine. Background on the study: The study pooled second doses at about 4 or about 12 weeks. General study points: Clonal diversity may have been underestimated in mostly white British donors. Close to half of spike-specific TCRs reportedly recognize unmutated variant regions. AZD1222 recipients seropositive at baseline numbered only 6 or 7.

On this clone: Antigen specificity is unknown.

This CDR3 is 14 amino acids long. CDR1 is MDHEN and CDR2 is SYDVKM in the germline V gene. Trimming pared 6 bases from V and 3 bases from J, leaving 12 bases between. Using immunoSEQ multiplex PCR, the repertoire was profiled, and TCRdb retains in-frame clones only, with some absent. The data contain roughly 120,000 clones, over 75% of them singletons. This TCR derives from an adult in good health. The sample here was peripheral blood, taken on day 0 of AZD1222 vaccination. V and J are TRBV28 and TRBJ1-5, with D perhaps matching TRBD1 (5 bases). CDR3 bases: TGTGCCAGCAGAGCAACAGGTGTCAATCAGCCCCAGCATTTT. It yields the protein CASRATGVNQPQHF.